A single sample gave rise to the 31 T cell receptor beta chains below, sequenced in a study of control samples from healthy donors and cancer patients. Clones were read by immunoSEQ multiplex PCR, and TCRdb kept only the in-frame ones, dropping some. Among more than 95,000 clones listed, 93% were seen once. Material: blood. The receptors come from a man aged 25-45 years in good health.

V and J are TRBV5-1 and TRBJ2-3; 8 bases are a match to TRBD2. The CDR3 has 15 amino acids. Germline V gives CDR1 SGHRS, CDR2 YFSETQ. V lost 4 bases to trimming and J lost 3 bases; unmatched junction nucleotides: 7. The CDR3: CASSLESGGTDTQYF. CDR3 DNA: TGCGCCAGCAGCCTCGAAAGCGGGGGAACAGATACGCAGTATTTT.

This clone has a handful of counts. CDR3 residues: CASSLQTAQPQHF. DNA for the CDR3: TGTGCCAGCAGCTTACAGACAGCCCAGCCCCAGCATTTT. The chain combines TRBV7-2 with TRBJ1-5; D may be TRBD1 (5 bases). V was pared by 2 bases and J by 7 bases, with 9 bases between. The germline V gene encodes CDR1 SGHTA and CDR2 FQGNSA. The CDR3 is 13 residues long.

The V gene is TRBV10-3, the J gene TRBJ2-3; possibly TRBD1 for D (5 bases). There are 18 residues in the CDR3. Germline lookup yields CDR1 ENHRY and CDR2 SYGVKD. The germline V and J ends were trimmed by 0 bases and 0 bases, with 16 bases remaining between them. CDR3 DNA: TGTGCCATCAGTGAGTCGAAGCACAGGATTTCTAGCACAGATACGCAGTATTTT. It translates to CAISESKHRISSTDTQYF.

The sample holds one count of this clone. J is TRBJ2-2 and V is TRBV4-2; no definite D call. The length of the CDR3 is 13 residues. CDR1 LGHNA and CDR2 YNFKEQ come from the germline V gene. Trimming removed 2 bases at V and 6 bases at J, with 7 bases between. In DNA form, the CDR3 reads TGTGCCAGCAGCCAAACGGGTCCCGGGGAGCTGTTTTTT. It translates to CASSQTGPGELFF.

The chain is built from TRBV27 and TRBJ2-1, with TRBD2 as a possible D gene (6 bases). From germline, CDR1 is MNHEY and CDR2 SMNVEV (reference sequence). Trimming left V 8 bases short and J 6 bases short, with 8 bases between. CDR3 length: 11 residues. This CDR3 reads CASLALNEQFF. The CDR3 DNA reads as TGTGCCAGCCTAGCGCTCAATGAGCAGTTCTTC.

The chain has TRBV5-4 and TRBJ2-5, with D possibly being TRBD2 (7 bases). Trimming took off 4 bases at V and 5 bases at J, with 18 bases between the two ends. Germline assignment: CDR1 SGHNT and CDR2 YYREEE (reference sequence). The CDR3 runs to 15 residues. CDR3 in DNA: TGTGCCAGCAGCGATTTTCCGGGGGGCCGGGAGACCCAGTACTTC. This gives the protein CASSDFPGGRETQYF.

The chain links TRBV7-2 to TRBJ1-6; weak D call: TRBD1 (5 bases). Trimming cost V 4 bases and J 7 bases, with 20 bases left between them. Germline CDR1 SGHTA, CDR2 FQGNSA. This CDR3 region has 17 residues. The CDR3 sequence: CASSSASRTGRNSPLHF. As DNA, the CDR3 is TGTGCCAGCAGCTCCGCTTCGCGGACGGGGCGGAATTCACCCCTCCACTTT. Full variable domain (outside the CDR3, taken from reference TRBV7-2 and TRBJ1-6): GAGVSQSPSNKVTEKGKDVELRCDPISGHTALYWYRQSLGQGLEFLIYFQGNSAPDKSGLPSDRFSAERTGGSVSTLTIQRTQQEDSAVYLCASSSASRTGRNSPLHFGNGTRLTVT.

Concerning this clone: The limits of the CDR3 on the DNA are not certain, so only TCRdb's listed CDR3 is given. The chain recombines TRBV2 with TRBJ1-5. CDR1 is SNHLY and CDR2 is FYNNEI in the germline V gene. The CDR3 contains 14 residues when both ends are counted. This CDR3 reads CASILGTGNQPQHF.

This rearrangement joins TRBV30 to TRBJ1-1; weak D call: TRBD1 (5 bases). Deletions cut 6 bases from V and 0 bases from J, with 14 bases between. The CDR3 sequence is 14 residues long. Germline values: CDR1 GTSNPN, CDR2 SVGIG (reference sequence). In DNA form, the CDR3 reads TGTGCCTGCATCCCCCCAGGGTTGAACACTGAAGCTTTCTTT. As protein: CACIPPGLNTEAFF.

V and J are TRBV30 and TRBJ1-2; D gene unclear. Germline V CDR1 and CDR2: GTSNPN, SVGIG (reference sequence). The V end lost 0 bases, the J end lost 1 base, and 3 bases lay between the germline ends. The CDR3 has 12 amino acids. CDR3 in amino acids: CAWSVDNYGYTF. In DNA, the CDR3 is TGTGCCTGGAGTGTGGATAACTATGGCTACACCTTC.

CDR3 bases: TGTGCCAGCACCCTAACTAAGTACACCTTC. Amino acid sequence: CASTLTKYTF. This chain uses TRBV6-4 with TRBJ1-2; the D is unclear. Germline CDR1 and CDR2: MRHNA and SNTAGT. V lost 7 bases and J lost 11, with 11 bases in between. The CDR3 contains 10 residues.

The V call is TRBV24-1, the J call TRBJ2-1; D unresolved. The CDR3 has 16 amino acids. Germline V CDR1 and CDR2: KGHDR, SFDVKD. Trimming cost V 4 bases and J 0 bases, with 12 bases left between them. CDR3 sequence reads: CATSEPGPSSYNEQFF. The CDR3 DNA sequence: TGTGCCACCAGTGAGCCCGGGCCTAGCTCCTACAATGAGCAGTTCTTC.

The chain combines TRBV14 with TRBJ2-1, with 9 bases aligning to TRBD2. Per the germline V gene, CDR1 is SGHDN and CDR2 is FVKESK. With 4 bases clipped from V and 0 bases from J, the junction kept 1 base outside the gene matches. The CDR3 runs to 15 residues. The CDR3 reads CASSLSGGSYNEQFF. The CDR3 DNA reads TGTGCCAGCAGCCTTAGCGGGGGCTCCTACAATGAGCAGTTCTTC. Using reference TRBV14 and TRBJ2-1 for the parts outside the CDR3, the full variable domain is EAGVTQFPSHSVIEKGQTVTLRCDPISGHDNLYWYRRVMGKEIKFLLHFVKESKQDESGMPNNRFLAERTGGTYSTLKVQPAELEDSGVYFCASSLSGGSYNEQFFGPGTRLTVL.

The chain carries TRBV3-1 (or the pseudogene TRBV3-2) and TRBJ1-5; the D gene is possibly TRBD1 (6 bases). Germline V gene sequence: CDR1 LGHDT, CDR2 YNNKEL (reference sequence). The CDR3 sequence is 15 residues long. The V gene lost 1 base and the J gene lost 6 bases, with 13 bases spanning the gap. The CDR3 is CASSQGTQGGQPQHF. CDR3 in DNA: TGTGCCAGCAGCCAAGGAACCCAAGGGGGTCAGCCCCAGCATTTT.

The genes are TRBV27 and TRBJ1-1; D is possibly TRBD1 (5 bases). Deletions cut 3 bases from V and 0 bases from J, with 11 bases between. This CDR3 has 15 residues. Germline CDR1 is MNHEY and CDR2 is SMNVEV (reference sequence). This CDR3 reads CASSLIPGLNTEAFF. CDR3 nucleotides: TGTGCCAGCAGTTTGATTCCGGGACTGAACACTGAAGCTTTCTTT.

The chain employs TRBV2 and TRBJ2-1; 12 bases fit TRBD2. The trim removed 3 bases at V and 8 bases at J, leaving 11 bases unmatched. CDR1 is SNHLY and CDR2 is FYNNEI in the germline V gene. This CDR3 contains 17 residues. The CDR3 loop reads CASSENLAGGPIDEQFF. CDR3 nucleotides: TGTGCCAGCAGTGAGAATCTAGCGGGGGGGCCCATAGATGAGCAGTTCTTC.

This clone was seen only once. The rearrangement uses TRBV30 and TRBJ1-1; D gene uncertain. This CDR3 spans 14 amino acids. Between the trimmed V and J ends, which lost 1 base and 1 base, there was a span of 10 bases. Germline V gives CDR1 GTSNPN, CDR2 SVGIG (reference sequence). Written as DNA, the CDR3 is TGTGCCTGGAGTGCCGAGACACCGAACACTGAAGCTTTCTTT. It encodes CAWSAETPNTEAFF. Variable domain in full (rest from reference TRBV30 and TRBJ1-1): SQTIHQWPATLVQPVGSPLSLECTVEGTSNPNLYWYRQAAGRGLQLLFYSVGIGQISSEVPQNLSASRPQDRQFILSSKKLLLSDSGFYLCAWSAETPNTEAFFGQGTRLTVV.

CDR3 bases: TGTGCCAGCAGCATGGGACAGGGTAAAAACTATGGCTACACCTTC. It yields the protein CASSMGQGKNYGYTF. This chain links TRBV5-6 with TRBJ1-2; 9 nucleotides line up with TRBD1. CDR3 length: 15 amino acids. Trimming removed 4 bases from V and 2 bases from J; junction bases left unmatched: 6. Germline loops: CDR1 SGHDT, CDR2 YYEEEE.

The chain joins TRBV30 to TRBJ2-1; D is uncertain. CDR3 size: 11 residues. V shed 4 bases and J shed 5 bases, with 6 bases lying between them. Germline CDR1 GTSNPN, CDR2 SVGIG (reference sequence). DNA of the CDR3: TGTGCCTGGATTGAGGACAATGAGCAGTTCTTC. Its translation is CAWIEDNEQFF.

V and J are TRBV6-5 and TRBJ1-2; no clear D gene. Germline V gene sequence: CDR1 MNHEY, CDR2 SVGAGI. The CDR3 extends over 13 amino acids. Deletions cut 6 bases from V and 10 bases from J, with 18 bases between. The CDR3 coding sequence is TGTGCCAGCAGCCCCGGCAGGCCCCGAGTCTACACCTTC. Its translation is CASSPGRPRVYTF.

This chain connects TRBV7-3 to TRBJ1-1; D ambiguous. Germline values: CDR1 SGHTA, CDR2 FQGTGA. V gave up 1 base and J gave up 6 bases, with 12 bases separating them. CDR3 length: 14 amino acids. The CDR3 nucleotides are TGTGCCAGCAGCTTAAGTTACAAAACATCTGAAGCTTTCTTT. This translates into CASSLSYKTSEAFF.

This clone was seen once. The genes are TRBV7-2 and TRBJ2-1; possibly TRBD1 for D (6 bases). From germline, CDR1 is SGHTA and CDR2 FQGNSA. The germline V and J ends were trimmed by 4 bases and 8 bases, with 21 bases remaining between them. This CDR3 has 16 residues. The CDR3 region has the DNA TGTGCCAGCAGCTCCCAGGGCCCCACAGGGATCCATGAGCAGTTCTTC. This encodes CASSSQGPTGIHEQFF.

This clone was seen once. The genes are TRBV30 and TRBJ1-3, with D possibly being TRBD1 (5 bases). Per germline, CDR1 GTSNPN and CDR2 SVGIG (reference sequence). This CDR3 comprises 14 residues. V lost 2 bases, J lost 4 bases, and 12 bases lay in between. In DNA, the CDR3 is TGTGCCTGGAGTAGGGCAGGGATAGGAAACACCATATATTTT. Translation gives CAWSRAGIGNTIYF.

The rearrangement joins TRBV9 to TRBJ2-4, with 8 positions matching TRBD1. The CDR3 consists of 13 residues. Germline V CDR1 and CDR2: SGDLS, YYNGEE. V gave up 3 bases and J gave up 9 bases; unmatched junction bases: 5. CDR3: CASSATGDGIQYF. CDR3 bases: TGTGCCAGCAGCGCGACAGGGGACGGCATTCAGTACTTC.

The gene calls are TRBV9 and TRBJ2-3; D may be TRBD1 (6 bases). CDR3 length equals 16 residues. Looked up from germline, CDR1 is SGDLS and CDR2 is YYNGEE. The V gene lost 6 bases and the J gene lost 1 base, with 18 bases spanning the gap. In nucleotides, the CDR3 is TGTGCCAGCACCCGCACCCCAGGGGCGGGCACAGATACGCAGTATTTT. It is translated as CASTRTPGAGTDTQYF.

This chain links TRBV30 with TRBJ1-1; D unresolved. This CDR3 has 14 residues. Between the trimmed V and J ends, which lost 3 bases and 0 bases, there was a span of 11 bases. The germline V gene encodes CDR1 GTSNPN and CDR2 SVGIG (reference sequence). The CDR3 protein is CAWRRPGMNTEAFF. In nucleotides, the CDR3 is TGTGCCTGGAGGCGCCCGGGGATGAACACTGAAGCTTTCTTT.

The genes are TRBV9 and TRBJ1-4; 8 bases map to TRBD1. CDR1 and CDR2 from the germline V gene are SGDLS and YYNGEE. The junction had 2 bases not matched to a gene; V was cut back by 0 bases and J by 7 bases. CDR3 length: 14 amino acids. As DNA, the CDR3 is TGTGCCAGCAGCGTAGGGACAGGGAGTGAAAAACTGTTTTTT. It translates to CASSVGTGSEKLFF. Full variable domain (rest looked up from reference TRBV9 and TRBJ1-4): DSGVTQTPKHLITATGQRVTLRCSPRSGDLSVYWYQQSLDQGLQFLIQYYNGEERAKGNILERFSAQQFPDLHSELNLSSLELGDSALYFCASSVGTGSEKLFFGSGTQLSVL.

The chain employs TRBV19 and TRBJ1-1; D remains ambiguous. There are 14 residues in the CDR3. Germline V CDR1 and CDR2: LNHDA, SQIVND (reference sequence). The V and J ends lost 7 bases and 1 base respectively, with 13 bases between them. The CDR3 sequence is CASTLGRSNTEAFF. Written as DNA, the CDR3 is TGTGCCAGTACCCTTGGTAGGTCGAACACTGAAGCTTTCTTT.

The chain recombines TRBV9 with TRBJ1-4; unclear D gene. The CDR3 contains 13 residues. Looked up from germline, CDR1 is SGDLS and CDR2 is YYNGEE. V lost 0 bases and J lost 7, with 7 bases in between. CDR3 in amino acids: CASSVDFGEKLFF. CDR3 sequence (DNA): TGTGCCAGCAGCGTAGACTTCGGTGAAAAACTGTTTTTT.

The chain uses TRBV6-5 and TRBJ2-1, with 9 bases lining up with TRBD2. The CDR3 is 15 amino acids. V lost 7 bases to trimming and J lost 4 bases; unmatched junction nucleotides: 8. CDR1 MNHEY and CDR2 SVGAGI come from the germline V gene. The CDR3: CASTPVAGVYNEQFF. The CDR3 DNA reads TGTGCCAGCACCCCTGTAGCGGGGGTTTACAATGAGCAGTTCTTC.

This clone appeared once. V is TRBV6-4 and J is TRBJ2-4, with TRBD2 as a possible D gene (6 bases). Germline V gene data show CDR1 as MRHNA and CDR2 as SNTAGT. Trimming stripped 8 bases from V and 1 base from J, with 15 bases between. CDR3 size: 15 residues. The CDR3 nucleotides are TGTGCCAGCTTATGCGGCGGGGCGGCCAAAAACATTCAGTACTTC. Translated: CASLCGGAAKNIQYF.